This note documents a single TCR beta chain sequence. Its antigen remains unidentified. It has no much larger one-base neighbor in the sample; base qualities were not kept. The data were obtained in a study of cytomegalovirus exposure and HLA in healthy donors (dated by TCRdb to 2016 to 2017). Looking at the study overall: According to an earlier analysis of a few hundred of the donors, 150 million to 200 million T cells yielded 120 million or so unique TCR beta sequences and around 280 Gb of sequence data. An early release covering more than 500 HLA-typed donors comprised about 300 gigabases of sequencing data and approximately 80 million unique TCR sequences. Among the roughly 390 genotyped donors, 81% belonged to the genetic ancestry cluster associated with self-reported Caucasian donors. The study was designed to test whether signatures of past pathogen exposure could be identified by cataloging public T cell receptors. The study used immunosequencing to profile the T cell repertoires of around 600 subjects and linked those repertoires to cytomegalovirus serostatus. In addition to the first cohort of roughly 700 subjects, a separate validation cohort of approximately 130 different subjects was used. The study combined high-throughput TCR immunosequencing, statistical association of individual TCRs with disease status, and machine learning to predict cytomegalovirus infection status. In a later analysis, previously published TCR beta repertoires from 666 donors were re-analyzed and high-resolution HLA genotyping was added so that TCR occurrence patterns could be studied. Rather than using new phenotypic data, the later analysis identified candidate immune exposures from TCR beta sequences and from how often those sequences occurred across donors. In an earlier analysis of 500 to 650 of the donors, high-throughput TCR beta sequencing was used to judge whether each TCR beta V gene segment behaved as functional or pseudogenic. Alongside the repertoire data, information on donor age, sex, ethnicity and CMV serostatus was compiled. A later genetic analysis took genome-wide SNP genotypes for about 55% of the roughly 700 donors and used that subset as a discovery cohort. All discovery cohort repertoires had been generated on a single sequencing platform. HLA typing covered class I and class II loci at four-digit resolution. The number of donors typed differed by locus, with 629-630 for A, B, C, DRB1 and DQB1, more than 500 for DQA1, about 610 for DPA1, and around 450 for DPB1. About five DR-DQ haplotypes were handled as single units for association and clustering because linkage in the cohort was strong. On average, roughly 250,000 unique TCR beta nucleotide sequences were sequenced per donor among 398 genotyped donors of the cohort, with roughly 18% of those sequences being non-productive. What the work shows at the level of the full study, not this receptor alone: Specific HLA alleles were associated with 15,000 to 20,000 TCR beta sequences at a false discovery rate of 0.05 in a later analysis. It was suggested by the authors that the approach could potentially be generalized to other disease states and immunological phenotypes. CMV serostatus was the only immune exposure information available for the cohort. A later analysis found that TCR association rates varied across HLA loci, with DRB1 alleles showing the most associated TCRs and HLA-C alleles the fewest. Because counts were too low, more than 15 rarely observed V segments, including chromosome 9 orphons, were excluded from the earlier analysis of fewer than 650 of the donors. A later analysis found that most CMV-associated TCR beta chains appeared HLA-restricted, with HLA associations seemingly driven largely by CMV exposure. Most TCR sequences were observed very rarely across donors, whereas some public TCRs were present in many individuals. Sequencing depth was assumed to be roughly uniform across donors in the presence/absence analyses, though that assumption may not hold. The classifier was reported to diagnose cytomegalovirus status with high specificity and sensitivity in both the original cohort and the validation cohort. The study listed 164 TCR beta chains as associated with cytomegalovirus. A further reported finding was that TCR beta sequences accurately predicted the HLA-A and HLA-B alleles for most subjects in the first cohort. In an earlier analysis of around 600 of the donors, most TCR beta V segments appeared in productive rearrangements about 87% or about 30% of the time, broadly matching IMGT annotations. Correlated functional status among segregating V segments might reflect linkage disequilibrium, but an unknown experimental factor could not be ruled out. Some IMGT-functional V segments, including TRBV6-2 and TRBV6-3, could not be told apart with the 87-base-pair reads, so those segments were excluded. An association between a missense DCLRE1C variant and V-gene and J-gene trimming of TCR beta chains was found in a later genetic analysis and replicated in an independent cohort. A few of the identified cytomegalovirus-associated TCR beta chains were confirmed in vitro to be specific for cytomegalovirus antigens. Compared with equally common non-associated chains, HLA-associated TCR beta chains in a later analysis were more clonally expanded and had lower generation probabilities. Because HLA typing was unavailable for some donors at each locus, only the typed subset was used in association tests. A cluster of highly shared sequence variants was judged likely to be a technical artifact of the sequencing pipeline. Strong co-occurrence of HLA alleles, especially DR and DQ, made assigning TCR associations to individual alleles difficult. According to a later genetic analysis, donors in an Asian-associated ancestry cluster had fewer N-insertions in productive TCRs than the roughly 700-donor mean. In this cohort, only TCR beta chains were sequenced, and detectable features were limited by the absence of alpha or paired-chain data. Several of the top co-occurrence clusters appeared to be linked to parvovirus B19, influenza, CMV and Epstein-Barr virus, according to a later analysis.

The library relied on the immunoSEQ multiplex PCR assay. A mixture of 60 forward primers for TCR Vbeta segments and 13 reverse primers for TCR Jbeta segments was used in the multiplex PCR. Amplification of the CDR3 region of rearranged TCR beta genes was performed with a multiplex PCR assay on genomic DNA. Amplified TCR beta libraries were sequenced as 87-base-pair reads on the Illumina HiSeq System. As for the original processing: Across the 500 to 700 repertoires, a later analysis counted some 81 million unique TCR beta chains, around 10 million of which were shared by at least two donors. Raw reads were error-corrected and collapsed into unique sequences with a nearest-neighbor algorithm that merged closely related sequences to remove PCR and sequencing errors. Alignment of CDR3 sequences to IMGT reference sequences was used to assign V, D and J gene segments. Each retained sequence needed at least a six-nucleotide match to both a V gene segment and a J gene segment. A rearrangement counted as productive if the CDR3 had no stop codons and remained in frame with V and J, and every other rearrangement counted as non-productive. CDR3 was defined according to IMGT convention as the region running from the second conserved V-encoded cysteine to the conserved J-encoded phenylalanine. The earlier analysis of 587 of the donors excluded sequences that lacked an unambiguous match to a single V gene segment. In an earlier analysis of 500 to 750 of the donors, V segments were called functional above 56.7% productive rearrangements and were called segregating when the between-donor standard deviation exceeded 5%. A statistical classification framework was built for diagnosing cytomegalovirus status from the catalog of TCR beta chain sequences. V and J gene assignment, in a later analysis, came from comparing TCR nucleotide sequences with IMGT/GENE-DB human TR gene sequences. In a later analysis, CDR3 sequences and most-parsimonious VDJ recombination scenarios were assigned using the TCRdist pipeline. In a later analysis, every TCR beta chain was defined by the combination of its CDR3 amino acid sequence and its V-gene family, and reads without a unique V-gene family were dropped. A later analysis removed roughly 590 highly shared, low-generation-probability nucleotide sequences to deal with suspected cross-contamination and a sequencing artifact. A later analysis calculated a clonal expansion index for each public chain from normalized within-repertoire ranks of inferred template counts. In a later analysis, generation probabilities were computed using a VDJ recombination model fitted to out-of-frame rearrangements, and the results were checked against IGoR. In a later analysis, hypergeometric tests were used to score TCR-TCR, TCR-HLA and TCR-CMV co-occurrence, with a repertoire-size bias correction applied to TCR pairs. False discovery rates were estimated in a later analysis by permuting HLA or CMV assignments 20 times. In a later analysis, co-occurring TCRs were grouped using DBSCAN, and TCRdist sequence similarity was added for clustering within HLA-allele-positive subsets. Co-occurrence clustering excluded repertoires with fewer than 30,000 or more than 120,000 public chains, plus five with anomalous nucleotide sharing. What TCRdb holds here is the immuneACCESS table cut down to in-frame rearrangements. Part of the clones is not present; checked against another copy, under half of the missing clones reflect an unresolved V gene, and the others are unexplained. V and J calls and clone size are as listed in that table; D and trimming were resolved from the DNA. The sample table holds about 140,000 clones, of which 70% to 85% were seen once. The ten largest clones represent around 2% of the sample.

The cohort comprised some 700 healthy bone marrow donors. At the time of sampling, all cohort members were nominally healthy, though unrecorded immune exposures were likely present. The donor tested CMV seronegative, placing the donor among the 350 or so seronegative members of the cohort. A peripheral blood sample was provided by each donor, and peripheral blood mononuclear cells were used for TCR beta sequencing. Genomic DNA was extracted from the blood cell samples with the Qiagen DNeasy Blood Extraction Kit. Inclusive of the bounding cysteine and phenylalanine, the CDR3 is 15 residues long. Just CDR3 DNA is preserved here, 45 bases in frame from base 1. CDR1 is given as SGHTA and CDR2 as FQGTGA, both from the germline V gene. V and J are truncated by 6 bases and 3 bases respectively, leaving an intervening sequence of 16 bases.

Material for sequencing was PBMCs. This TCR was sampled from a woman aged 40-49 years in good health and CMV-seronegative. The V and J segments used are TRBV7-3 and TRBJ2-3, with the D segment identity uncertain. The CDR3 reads CASRRSPGQTDTQYF. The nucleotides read TGTGCCAGCAGGAGATCCCCGGGTCAAACAGATACGCAGTATTTT.